Shown below are 30 T cell receptor beta chains from a single sample sequenced in a study of blood T cell repertoires in COVID-19. TCRdb keeps only in-frame clones here, not all; method: immunoSEQ multiplex PCR. Counted here are around 250,000 clones, nearly 90% occurring once; the ten biggest clones make up about 0.65%. Material: peripheral blood. The receptors here all came from a human donor in a cohort sampled during active COVID-19.

The chain carries TRBV27 and TRBJ2-4; TRBD1 matches 7 bases. This CDR3 has 17 residues. Germline lookup yields CDR1 MNHEY and CDR2 SMNVEV (reference sequence). The junction had 9 bases not matched to a gene; V was cut back by 4 bases and J by 0 bases. The CDR3 sequence: CASSSHSQGLAKNIQYF. The CDR3 DNA is TGTGCCAGCAGTTCCCATTCACAGGGGCTAGCCAAAAACATTCAGTACTTC.

This clone was seen only once. The chain combines TRBV19 with TRBJ1-4, with D perhaps matching TRBD1 (5 bases). The ends were cut back, 3 bases at V and 2 bases at J, with 10 bases in the middle. CDR3 length: 15 amino acids. CDR1 is LNHDA and CDR2 is SQIVND in the germline V gene (reference sequence). In DNA form, the CDR3 reads TGTGCCAGTAGTATTGGCAGGGCCACTAATGAAAAACTGTTTTTT. Protein: CASSIGRATNEKLFF.

The chain employs TRBV10-3 and TRBJ2-7; 7 nucleotides align to TRBD2. The V gene's germline CDR1 is ENHRY and CDR2 SYGVKD. CDR3 length: 13 residues. J lost 2 bases, V lost 10 bases, and 8 bases had no gene match. The CDR3: CATLTSSAYEQYF. The CDR3 nucleotides are TGTGCCACCCTGACTAGCTCTGCCTACGAGCAGTACTTC.

CDR3: CASTGTGGSPLHF. In DNA form, the CDR3 reads TGTGCCAGTACCGGGACAGGGGGTTCACCCCTCCACTTT. The gene calls are TRBV19 and TRBJ1-6, with 11 nucleotides matching TRBD1. Per the germline V gene, CDR1 is LNHDA and CDR2 is SQIVND (reference sequence). The CDR3 totals 13 residues. V trimming: 7 bases; J trimming: 9 bases; junction bases outside the gene matches: 2. The full variable domain, rest sourced from reference TRBV19 and TRBJ1-6, is DGGITQSPKYLFRKEGQNVTLSCEQNLNHDAMYWYRQDPGQGLRLIYYSQIVNDFQKGDIAEGYSVSREKKESFPLTVTSAQKNPTAFYLCASTGTGGSPLHFGNGTRLTVT.

V gene TRBV13 combines with J gene TRBJ1-2, with a weak D call TRBD1 (6 bases). The CDR3 totals 15 residues. Germline V gives CDR1 PRHDT, CDR2 FYEKMQ (reference sequence). V was clipped by 5 bases and J by 4 bases, with 17 bases between them. The CDR3 reads CASSVEPRGGYGYTF. The DNA of the CDR3 is TGTGCCAGCAGCGTCGAACCCAGGGGCGGCTATGGCTACACCTTC.

This chain uses TRBV30 with TRBJ1-4; no reliable D call. The V gene's germline CDR1 is GTSNPN and CDR2 SVGIG (reference sequence). V was shortened by 1 base and J by 7 bases, with 13 bases between the two germline ends. The CDR3 has 14 amino acids. The CDR3 sequence is CAWSAGLIGEKLFF. CDR3 coding DNA: TGTGCCTGGAGTGCGGGGTTGATCGGTGAAAAACTGTTTTTT.

V is TRBV9 and J is TRBJ1-2, with 11 bases aligning to TRBD1. Germline V CDR1 and CDR2: SGDLS, YYNGEE. J gave up 8 bases and V 3 bases, and 6 bases lay outside the gene matches. The CDR3 extends over 14 amino acids. CDR3 DNA: TGTGCCAGCAGCGCTGGGACAGGGGGAGGGGGCTACACCTTC. This encodes CASSAGTGGGGYTF.

J is TRBJ1-1 and V is TRBV5-6; D may be TRBD1 (5 bases). CDR3 size: 12 residues. Germline V lookup: CDR1 SGHDT, CDR2 YYEEEE. V was shortened by 0 bases and J by 7 bases, with 7 bases between the two germline ends. For the CDR3, the DNA is TGTGCCAGCAGCTTGGGTAGGGGTGAAGCTTTCTTT. It encodes CASSLGRGEAFF.

This clone appeared many times. V and J are TRBV18 and TRBJ1-1; TRBD1 matches at 8 bases. The germline V gene encodes CDR1 KGHSH and CDR2 LQKENI. The CDR3 runs 16 residues. The J segment lost 0 bases and the V segment lost 2 bases, leaving 5 bases of the junction unmatched. The CDR3 coding sequence is TGTGCCAGCTCACCATTAGAGACAGGGGTGAACACTGAAGCTTTCTTT. It codes for CASSPLETGVNTEAFF. Full variable domain (rest looked up from reference TRBV18 and TRBJ1-1): NAGVMQNPRHLVRRRGQEARLRCSPMKGHSHVYWYRQLPEEGLKFMVYLQKENIIDESGMPKERFSAEFPKEGPSILRIQQVVRGDSAAYFCASSPLETGVNTEAFFGQGTRLTVV.

The rearrangement links TRBV18 to TRBJ2-7, with 7 bases aligning to TRBD2. The CDR3 spans 15 residues. Germline V lookup: CDR1 KGHSH, CDR2 LQKENI. V shed 2 bases and J 2 bases; nucleotides not matched to a gene: 6. CDR3 sequence (DNA): TGTGCCAGCTCACCAACAGGACTAGGAGCCTACGAGCAGTACTTC. It specifies CASSPTGLGAYEQYF.

This chain joins TRBV30 and TRBJ2-7; D is perhaps TRBD1 (6 bases). Between the trimmed V and J ends, which lost 0 bases and 3 bases, there was a span of 15 bases. This CDR3 contains 15 residues. Germline V gene sequence: CDR1 GTSNPN, CDR2 SVGIG (reference sequence). Written as DNA, the CDR3 is TGTGCCTGGAGTGTGGTCTACGGACAGTACTACGAGCAGTACTTC. This encodes CAWSVVYGQYYEQYF.

DNA for the CDR3: TGTGCCAGCAGCTTGGAACTGGGGGGGAAGGGTCGTGAGCAGTACTTC. This encodes CASSLELGGKGREQYF. The V call is TRBV5-6, the J call TRBJ2-7; TRBD2 matches 7 bases. Trimming took 0 bases from V and 7 from J; bases not matched to a gene: 13. The CDR3 has 16 residues. Germline CDR1 is SGHDT and CDR2 is YYEEEE.

J is TRBJ1-1 and V is TRBV12-3 or TRBV12-4; perhaps TRBD1 as D (5 bases). V was cut by 7 bases and J by 7 bases, with 10 bases left in between. The CDR3 is 11 amino acids. The CDR3 bases are TGTGCCAGCACCCGGGGGGGTGAAGCTTTCTTT. It encodes CASTRGGEAFF.

The CDR3 DNA sequence: TGTGCCAGCAGTTACGGCAGGATGAACACTGAAGCTTTCTTT. This encodes CASSYGRMNTEAFF. The V gene is TRBV6-5, the J gene TRBJ1-1; the D is unclear. Looked up from germline, CDR1 is MNHEY and CDR2 is SVGAGI. The CDR3 is 14 residues long. Trimming took off 2 bases at V and 0 bases at J, with 7 bases between the two ends.

The V and J genes are TRBV21-1 and TRBJ1-1. TRBV21-1 counts as a pseudogene. The CDR3 totals 17 residues. The CDR3 sequence is CASSAPVGGYRNTEAFF. The DNA for the CDR3 is TGTGCCAGCAGCGCCCCCGTGGGAGGGTATAGGAACACTGAAGCTTTCTTT.

The V call is TRBV28, the J call TRBJ2-3; TRBD2 agrees at 10 bases. In germline, CDR1 is MDHEN, CDR2 SYDVKM. V trimming: 6 bases; J trimming: 0 bases; junction bases outside the gene matches: 15. CDR3 length: 19 residues. CDR3 protein: CASSGYWGLARSSTDTQYF. The CDR3 region has the DNA TGTGCCAGCAGCGGGTATTGGGGACTAGCGCGGAGTAGCACAGATACGCAGTATTTT. Full variable domain (outside the CDR3, taken from reference TRBV28 and TRBJ2-3): DVKVTQSSRYLVKRTGEKVFLECVQDMDHENMFWYRQDPGLGLRLIYFSYDVKMKEKGDIPEGYSVSREKKERFSLILESASTNQTSMYLCASSGYWGLARSSTDTQYFGPGTRLTVL.

CDR3 loop: CASRIDRRNTEAFF. CDR3 DNA sequence: TGTGCCAGCAGGATAGACAGACGGAACACTGAAGCTTTCTTT. V usage is TRBV6-5 and J usage is TRBJ1-1; D may be TRBD1 (5 bases). Trimming left V 6 bases short and J 1 base short, with 12 bases between. CDR1 is MNHEY and CDR2 is SVGAGI in the germline V gene. The length of the CDR3 is 14 residues.

The rearrangement joins TRBV5-1 to TRBJ1-3; TRBD1 aligns across 7 bases. CDR1 and CDR2 from the germline V gene are SGHRS and YFSETQ. The CDR3 length is 16 residues. V lost 4 bases and J lost 0; bases outside the gene matches: 7. This chain's CDR3 is CASSPGQQISGNTIYF. DNA of the CDR3: TGCGCCAGCAGCCCGGGACAGCAGATCTCTGGAAACACCATATATTTT.

The count of this clone is one. The chain is built from TRBV6-5 and TRBJ2-2; TRBD1 agrees at 11 bases. Germline V gives CDR1 MNHEY, CDR2 SVGAGI. V lost 8 bases and J lost 5; bases outside the gene matches: 4. The CDR3 is 14 residues long. This chain's CDR3 is CASLGTGGTGELFF. CDR3 DNA: TGTGCCAGCTTGGGGACAGGGGGGACCGGGGAGCTGTTTTTT.

This rearrangement joins TRBV6-2 or TRBV6-3 to TRBJ1-5; D perhaps matches TRBD1 (5 bases). Germline V gives CDR1 MNHEY, CDR2 SVGEGT. The V end was cut by 5 bases, the J end by 2 bases, with 25 bases between. CDR3 length: 19 residues. CDR3: CASSPAKVSGLQGNQPQHF. The CDR3 DNA follows: TGTGCCAGCAGTCCCGCAAAGGTCTCAGGGTTACAGGGCAATCAGCCCCAGCATTTT.

The rearrangement uses TRBV29-1 and TRBJ2-3; TRBD2 matches at 7 bases. There are 14 residues in the CDR3. V was pared by 2 bases and J by 1 base, with 3 bases of the junction left unmatched. Germline CDR1 and CDR2: SQVTM and ANQGSEA. Here the CDR3 reads CSVERSGGTDTQYF. The DNA of the CDR3 is TGCAGCGTTGAACGGAGCGGGGGCACAGATACGCAGTATTTT.

The rearrangement links TRBV7-2 to TRBJ2-7; D is perhaps TRBD2 (5 bases). The CDR3 sequence is 14 residues long. The germline CDR1 and CDR2 sequences are SGHTA and FQGNSA. V was trimmed by 0 bases and J by 2 bases, leaving 8 bases between them. The CDR3 coding sequence is TGTGCCAGCAGCTTAGCCGGGGTTCCCTACGAGCAGTACTTC. Translating it yields CASSLAGVPYEQYF.

This sequence joins TRBV10-2 and TRBJ1-2; D call uncertain. Trimming took off 1 base at V and 0 bases at J, with 15 bases between the two ends. The CDR3 loop spans 17 amino acids. The V gene's germline CDR1 is WSHSY and CDR2 SAAADI. The CDR3 is CASSELTGIATNYGYTF. In DNA, the CDR3 is TGCGCCAGCAGTGAGTTGACGGGGATCGCCACTAACTATGGCTACACCTTC.

The chain is built from TRBV7-9 and TRBJ1-5; weak D call: TRBD1 (5 bases). V was trimmed by 5 bases and J by 6 bases, leaving 11 bases between them. Looked up from germline, CDR1 is SEHNR and CDR2 is FQNEAQ (reference sequence). This CDR3 is built from 13 residues. The CDR3, as DNA: TGTGCCAGCAGCCTGGGGGAGGTTCAGCCCCAGCATTTT. It codes for CASSLGEVQPQHF.

This chain connects TRBV5-4 to TRBJ2-3; the match to TRBD2 covers 8 bases. V trimming: 10 bases; J trimming: 1 base; junction bases outside the gene matches: 8. The CDR3 has 14 residues. Germline V gene sequence: CDR1 SGHNT, CDR2 YYREEE (reference sequence). The CDR3 region is CASAGRGGTDTQYF. The CDR3 DNA is TGTGCCTCCGCTGGGCGGGGGGGCACAGATACGCAGTATTTT. The complete variable domain, with remaining parts taken from reference TRBV5-4 and TRBJ2-3, reads ETGVTQSPTHLIKTRGQQVTLRCSSQSGHNTVSWYQQALGQGPQFIFQYYREEENGRGNFPPRFSGLQFPNYSSELNVNALELDDSALYLCASAGRGGTDTQYFGPGTRLTVL.

The V and J genes are TRBV19 and TRBJ1-4; TRBD1 matches 10 bases. J was trimmed by 6 bases and V by 4 bases; bases with no gene match: 5. The CDR3 contains 15 residues. Germline CDR1 reads LNHDA; CDR2 reads SQIVND (reference sequence). This CDR3 is CASSKTGTGDEKLFF. The CDR3 nucleotides are TGTGCCAGTAGTAAAACCGGGACAGGGGATGAAAAACTGTTTTTT.

The V gene is TRBV6-6, the J gene TRBJ1-4, with D possibly TRBD1 on 6 matching bases. The length of the CDR3 is 14 residues. CDR1 and CDR2 (germline): MNHNY, SVGAGI (reference sequence). The ends were cut back, 4 bases at V and 8 bases at J, with 14 bases in the middle. As DNA, the CDR3 is TGTGCCAGCAGTTCACAGGGATCAGGAGAAAAACTGTTTTTT. This codes for CASSSQGSGEKLFF.

The chain combines TRBV7-3 with TRBJ1-2; D is undetermined. The CDR3 sequence is 14 residues long. Deletions cut 1 base from V and 8 bases from J, with 14 bases between. CDR1 SGHTA and CDR2 FQGTGA come from the germline V gene. The CDR3 loop is CASSLSGAEGGYTF. For the CDR3, the DNA is TGTGCCAGCAGCTTAAGCGGTGCTGAGGGCGGCTACACCTTC.

This clone appeared a few times. The DNA of the CDR3 is TGTGCCAGCAGCTTAACCGGGACAGTATACGAGCAGTACTTC. It is translated as CASSLTGTVYEQYF. This chain joins TRBV5-4 and TRBJ2-7, with 7 bases matching TRBD1. CDR1 SGHNT and CDR2 YYREEE come from the germline V gene (reference sequence). The trim removed 2 bases at V and 4 bases at J, leaving 6 bases unmatched. The CDR3 length is 14 residues.

The chain joins TRBV15 to TRBJ1-4, with D hard to call. Looked up from germline, CDR1 is LNHNV and CDR2 is YYDKDF (reference sequence). CDR3 length: 14 residues. Trimming cost V 0 bases and J 8 bases, with 10 bases left between them. The CDR3 nucleotides read TGTGCCACCAGCAGAGAGTGGGAGGAGGAAAAACTGTTTTTT. Translation gives CATSREWEEEKLFF.